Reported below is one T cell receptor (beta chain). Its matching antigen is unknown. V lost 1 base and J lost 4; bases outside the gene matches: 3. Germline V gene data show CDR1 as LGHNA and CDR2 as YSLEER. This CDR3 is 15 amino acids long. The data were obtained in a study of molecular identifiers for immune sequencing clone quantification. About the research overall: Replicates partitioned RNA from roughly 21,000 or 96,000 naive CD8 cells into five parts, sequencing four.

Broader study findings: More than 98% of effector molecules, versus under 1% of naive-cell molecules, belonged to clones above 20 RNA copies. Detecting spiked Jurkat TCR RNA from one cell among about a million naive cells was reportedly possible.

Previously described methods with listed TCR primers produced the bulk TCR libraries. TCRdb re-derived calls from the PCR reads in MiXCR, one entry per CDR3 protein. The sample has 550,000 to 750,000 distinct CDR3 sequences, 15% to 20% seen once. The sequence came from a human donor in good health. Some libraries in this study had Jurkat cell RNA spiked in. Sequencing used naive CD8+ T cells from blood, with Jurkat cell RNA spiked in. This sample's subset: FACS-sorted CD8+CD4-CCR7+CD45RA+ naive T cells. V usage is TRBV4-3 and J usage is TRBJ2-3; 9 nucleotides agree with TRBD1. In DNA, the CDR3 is TGCGCCAGCAGCCAAGGGACAGGGGTTTCAGATACGCAGTATTTT. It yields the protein CASSQGTGVSDTQYF.